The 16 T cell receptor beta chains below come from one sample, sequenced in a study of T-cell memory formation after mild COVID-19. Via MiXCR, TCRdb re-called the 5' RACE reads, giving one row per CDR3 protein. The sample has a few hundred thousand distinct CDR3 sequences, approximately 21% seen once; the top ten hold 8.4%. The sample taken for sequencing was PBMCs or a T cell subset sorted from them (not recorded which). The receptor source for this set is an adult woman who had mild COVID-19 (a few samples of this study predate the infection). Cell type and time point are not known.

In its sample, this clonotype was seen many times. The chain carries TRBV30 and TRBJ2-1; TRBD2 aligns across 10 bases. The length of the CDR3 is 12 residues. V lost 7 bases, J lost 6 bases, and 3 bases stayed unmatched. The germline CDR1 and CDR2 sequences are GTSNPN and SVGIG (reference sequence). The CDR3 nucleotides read TGTGCCTCGCGGACTAGCGGCAATGAGCAGTTCTTC. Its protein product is CASRTSGNEQFF.

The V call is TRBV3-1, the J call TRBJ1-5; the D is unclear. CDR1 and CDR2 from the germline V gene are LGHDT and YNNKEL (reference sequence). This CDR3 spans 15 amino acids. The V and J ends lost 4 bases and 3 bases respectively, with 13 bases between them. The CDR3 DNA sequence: TGTGCCAGCAGCCCCATGAAAGAGGACAATCAGCCCCAGCATTTT. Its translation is CASSPMKEDNQPQHF. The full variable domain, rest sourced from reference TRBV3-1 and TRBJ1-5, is DTAVSQTPKYLVTQMGNDKSIKCEQNLGHDTMYWYKQDSKKFLKIMFSYNNKELIINETVPNRFSPKSPDKAHLNLHINSLELGDSAVYFCASSPMKEDNQPQHFGDGTRLSIL.

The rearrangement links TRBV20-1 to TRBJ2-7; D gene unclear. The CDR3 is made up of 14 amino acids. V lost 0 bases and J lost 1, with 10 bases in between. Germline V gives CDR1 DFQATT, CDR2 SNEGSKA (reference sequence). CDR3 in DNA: TGCAGTGCTAGAGATAGAGGCGGATCCTACGAGCAGTACTTC. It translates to CSARDRGGSYEQYF.

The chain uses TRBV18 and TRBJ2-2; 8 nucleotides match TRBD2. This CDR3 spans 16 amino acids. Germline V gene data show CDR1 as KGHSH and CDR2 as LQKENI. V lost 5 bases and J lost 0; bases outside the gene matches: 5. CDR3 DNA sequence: TGTGCCAGCTCATTTGCAGCGGGAGCGAACACCGGGGAGCTGTTTTTT. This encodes CASSFAAGANTGELFF.

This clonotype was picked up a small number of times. In DNA form, the CDR3 reads TGTGCCAGCAGTTTATCCCGTTCGGGACGTGTAGGCGAGCAGTACTTC. Its protein product is CASSLSRSGRVGEQYF. The rearrangement links TRBV28 to TRBJ2-7; either TRBD1 or TRBD2 may supply D (5 bases each). Germline CDR1 reads MDHEN; CDR2 reads SYDVKM. The CDR3 extends over 16 amino acids. Trimming took 1 base from V and 6 from J, leaving 19 bases between them.

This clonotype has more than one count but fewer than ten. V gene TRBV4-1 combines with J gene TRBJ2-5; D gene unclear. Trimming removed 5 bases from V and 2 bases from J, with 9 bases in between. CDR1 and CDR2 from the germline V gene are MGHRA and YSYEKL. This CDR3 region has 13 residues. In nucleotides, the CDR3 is TGCGCCAGCAGCAAGACAAGTCAAGAGACCCAGTACTTC. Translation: CASSKTSQETQYF.

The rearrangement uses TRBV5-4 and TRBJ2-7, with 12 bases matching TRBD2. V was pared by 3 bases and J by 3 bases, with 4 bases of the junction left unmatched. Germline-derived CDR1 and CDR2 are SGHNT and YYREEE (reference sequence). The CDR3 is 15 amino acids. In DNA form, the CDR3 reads TGTGCCAGCAGCTCACCGACTAGCGGGGGCTACGAGCAGTACTTC. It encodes CASSSPTSGGYEQYF.

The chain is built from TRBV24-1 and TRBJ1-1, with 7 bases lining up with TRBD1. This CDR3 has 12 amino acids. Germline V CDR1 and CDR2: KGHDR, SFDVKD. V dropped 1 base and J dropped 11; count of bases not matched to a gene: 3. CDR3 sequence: CATSDLRGLAFF. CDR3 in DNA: TGTGCCACCAGTGATTTAAGGGGGCTGGCTTTCTTT.

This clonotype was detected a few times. The CDR3 loop is CASRHSAVPYEQYF. The CDR3 nucleotides are TGTGCCAGCAGACATTCGGCGGTCCCCTACGAGCAGTACTTC. This chain connects TRBV7-9 to TRBJ2-7; no definite D call. The CDR3 totals 14 residues. In germline, CDR1 is SEHNR, CDR2 FQNEAQ (reference sequence). The V gene lost 6 bases and the J gene lost 2 bases, with 14 bases spanning the gap.

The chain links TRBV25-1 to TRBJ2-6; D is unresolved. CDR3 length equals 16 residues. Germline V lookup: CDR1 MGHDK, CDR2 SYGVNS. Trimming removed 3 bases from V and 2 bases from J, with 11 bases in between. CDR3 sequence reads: CASSEQDRTGANVLTF. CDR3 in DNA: TGTGCCAGCAGTGAGCAGGACCGGACTGGGGCCAACGTCCTGACTTTC.

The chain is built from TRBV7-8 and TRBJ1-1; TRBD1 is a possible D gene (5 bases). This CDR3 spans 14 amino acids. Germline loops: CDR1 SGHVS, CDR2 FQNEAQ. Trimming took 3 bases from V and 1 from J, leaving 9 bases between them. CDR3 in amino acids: CASSFAGSNTEAFF. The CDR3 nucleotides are TGTGCCAGCAGCTTCGCAGGGTCGAACACTGAAGCTTTCTTT. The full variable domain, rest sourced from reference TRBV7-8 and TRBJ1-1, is GAGVSQSPRYKVAKRGQDVALRCDPISGHVSLFWYQQALGQGPEFLTYFQNEAQLDKSGLPSDRFFAERPEGSVSTLKIQRTQQEDSAVYLCASSFAGSNTEAFFGQGTRLTVV.

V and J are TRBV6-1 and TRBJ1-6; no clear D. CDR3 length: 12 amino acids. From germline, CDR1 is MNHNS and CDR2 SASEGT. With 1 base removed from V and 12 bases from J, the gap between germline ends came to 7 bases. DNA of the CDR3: TGTGCCAGCAGTGAAGTTTGGTTACCCCTCCACTTT. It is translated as CASSEVWLPLHF.

The CDR3 coding sequence is TGTGCCAGCAGCTTAGTGGAGAGGTCGAACTATGGCTACACCTTC. Its protein is CASSLVERSNYGYTF. The rearrangement joins TRBV7-8 to TRBJ1-2; D is unclear. The CDR3 covers 15 residues. Trimming stripped 1 base from V and 2 bases from J, with 11 bases between. Germline V gives CDR1 SGHVS, CDR2 FQNEAQ.

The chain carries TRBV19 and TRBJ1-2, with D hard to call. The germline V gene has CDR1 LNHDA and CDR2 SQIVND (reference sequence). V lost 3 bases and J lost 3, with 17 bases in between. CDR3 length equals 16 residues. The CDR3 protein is CASSIEASRVYYGYTF. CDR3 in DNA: TGTGCCAGTAGTATCGAAGCGTCTCGGGTTTACTATGGCTACACCTTC. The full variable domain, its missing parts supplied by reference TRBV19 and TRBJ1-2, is DGGITQSPKYLFRKEGQNVTLSCEQNLNHDAMYWYRQDPGQGLRLIYYSQIVNDFQKGDIAEGYSVSREKKESFPLTVTSAQKNPTAFYLCASSIEASRVYYGYTFGSGTRLTVV.

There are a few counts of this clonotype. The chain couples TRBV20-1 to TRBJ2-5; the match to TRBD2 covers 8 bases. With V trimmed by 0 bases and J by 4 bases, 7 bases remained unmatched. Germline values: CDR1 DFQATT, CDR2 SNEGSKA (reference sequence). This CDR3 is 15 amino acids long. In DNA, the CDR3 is TGCAGTGCTAGAGATCGAGCGGGGGCTGCAGAGACCCAGTACTTC. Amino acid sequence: CSARDRAGAAETQYF.

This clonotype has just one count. This CDR3 reads CAISGGLAGDTQYF. The DNA of the CDR3 is TGTGCCATCAGTGGGGGACTAGCGGGAGATACGCAGTATTTT. The V and J genes are TRBV10-3 and TRBJ2-3; 12 bases align to TRBD2. J lost 5 bases, V lost 4 bases, and 1 base had no gene match. This CDR3 contains 14 residues. In germline, CDR1 is ENHRY, CDR2 SYGVKD.